This T cell receptor beta chain is from a study of blood T cell repertoires in COVID-19. The germline gives CDR1 ENHRY, CDR2 SYGVKD. The CDR3 is 15 amino acids. V was trimmed by 8 bases and J by 7 bases, leaving 23 bases between them. The assay was immunoSEQ multiplex PCR, and TCRdb's table has in-frame clones only and misses some. The table has fewer than 120,000 clones, around 76% seen once. The source is a woman of 80 years or more with acute or convalescent COVID-19. The V gene is TRBV10-3, the J gene TRBJ1-2; D ambiguous. The specimen sequenced was peripheral blood. The CDR3 DNA sequence: TGTGCCATCGGGCCCTCGCGCGGAGGCCTCCGTGGCTACACCTTC. Its protein is CAIGPSRGGLRGYTF.